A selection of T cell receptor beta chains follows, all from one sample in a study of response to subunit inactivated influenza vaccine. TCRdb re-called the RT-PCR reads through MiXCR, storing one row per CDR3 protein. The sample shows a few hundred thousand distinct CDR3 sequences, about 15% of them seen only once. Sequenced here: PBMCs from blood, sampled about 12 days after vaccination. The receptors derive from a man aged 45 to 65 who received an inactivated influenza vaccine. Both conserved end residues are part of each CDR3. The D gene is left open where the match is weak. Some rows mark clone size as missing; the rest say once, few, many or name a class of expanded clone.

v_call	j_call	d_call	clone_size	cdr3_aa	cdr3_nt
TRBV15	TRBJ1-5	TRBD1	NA	CATSRDLGPGQGGYSNQPQHF	TGTGCCACCAGCAGAGATCTGGGACCGGGACAGGGAGGATATAGCAATCAGCCCCAGCATTTT
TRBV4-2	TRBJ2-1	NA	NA	CASSQDRSLYNEQFF	TGTGCCAGCAGCCAAGATCGTTCTCTTTACAATGAGCAGTTCTTC
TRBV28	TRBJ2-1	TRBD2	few	CASKIAGGTYNEQFF	TGTGCCAGCAAGATAGCGGGGGGGACCTACAATGAGCAGTTCTTC
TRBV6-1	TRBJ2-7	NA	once	CASSEVGAVGEQYF	TGTGCCAGCAGTGAAGTCGGAGCGGTGGGGGAGCAGTACTTC
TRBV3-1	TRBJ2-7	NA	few	CASSHNTGGAYEQYF	TGTGCCAGCAGCCACAATACAGGGGGGGCCTACGAGCAGTACTTC
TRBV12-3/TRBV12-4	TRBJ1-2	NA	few	CASSFSRGNYGYTF	TGTGCCAGCAGTTTTTCGAGGGGGAACTATGGCTACACCTTC
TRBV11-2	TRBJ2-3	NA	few	CASSQAPQRSGGTDTQYF	TGTGCCAGCAGCCAAGCCCCACAGCGATCGGGGGGCACAGATACGCAGTATTTT
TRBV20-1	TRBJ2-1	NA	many	CSARPTGTEQFF	TGCAGTGCTAGACCTACAGGGACTGAGCAGTTCTTC
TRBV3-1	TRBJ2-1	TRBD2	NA	CASSRTSGGAVEQFF	TGTGCCAGCAGCCGGACTAGCGGGGGGGCGGTTGAGCAGTTCTTC
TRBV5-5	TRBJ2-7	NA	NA	CASREEVLNSYEQYF	TGTGCCAGCAGGGAGGAGGTCTTAAACTCCTACGAGCAGTACTTC
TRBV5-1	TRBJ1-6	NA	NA	CASTKDLNSPLHF	TGCGCCAGTACCAAGGACCTTAATTCACCCCTCCACTTT
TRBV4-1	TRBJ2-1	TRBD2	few	CASSRGLAALYNEQFF	TGCGCCAGCAGCAGGGGACTAGCGGCCCTCTACAATGAGCAGTTCTTC
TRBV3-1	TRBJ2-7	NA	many	CASSQDLGTGAYEQYF	TGTGCCAGCAGCCAAGATTTAGGGACTGGGGCCTACGAGCAGTACTTC
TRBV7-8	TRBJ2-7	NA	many	CASTRQATYEQYF	TGTGCCAGCACCAGACAGGCAACCTACGAGCAGTACTTC
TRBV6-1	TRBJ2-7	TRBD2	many	CASSETSGPSEQYF	TGTGCCAGCAGCGAGACTAGCGGGCCCTCCGAGCAGTACTTC
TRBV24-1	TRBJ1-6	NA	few	CATSDGSYNSPLHF	TGTGCCACCAGTGATGGCTCCTATAATTCACCCCTCCACTTT
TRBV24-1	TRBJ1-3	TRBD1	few	CATSETGTGVGNTIYF	TGTGCCACCAGTGAAACCGGGACAGGGGTCGGAAACACCATATATTTT
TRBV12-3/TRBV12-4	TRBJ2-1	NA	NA	CASIKWVMSDEQFF	TGTGCCAGCATTAAGTGGGTTATGAGCGATGAGCAGTTCTTC
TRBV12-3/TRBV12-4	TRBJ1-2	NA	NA	CASAPGPKNYGYTF	TGTGCCAGTGCCCCCGGGCCTAAAAACTATGGCTACACCTTC
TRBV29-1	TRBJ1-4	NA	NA	CSVPTKLFF	TGCAGCGTCCCAACTAAACTGTTTTTT
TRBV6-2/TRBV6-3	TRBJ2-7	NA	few	CASSDPGRITSYEQYF	TGTGCCAGCAGCGATCCGGGACGGATCACGTCCTACGAGCAGTACTTC
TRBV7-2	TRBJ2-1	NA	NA	CASSLARTATYNEQFF	TGTGCCAGCAGCTTAGCTAGGACCGCTACCTACAATGAGCAGTTCTTC
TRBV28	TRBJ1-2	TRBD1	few	CASSSGQGTDGYTF	TGTGCCAGCAGTTCCGGACAGGGGACGGACGGCTACACCTTC
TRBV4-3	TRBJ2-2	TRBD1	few	CASSQRWQGDTGELFF	TGCGCCAGCAGCCAACGGTGGCAGGGGGATACCGGGGAGCTGTTTTTT
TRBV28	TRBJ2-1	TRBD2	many	CASRGLAINEQFF	TGTGCCAGCAGAGGACTAGCTATCAATGAGCAGTTCTTC
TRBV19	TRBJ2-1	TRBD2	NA	CASDSGRAFGEQFF	TGTGCCAGTGATAGCGGGAGGGCTTTCGGTGAGCAGTTCTTC
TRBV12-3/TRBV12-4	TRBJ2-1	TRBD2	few	CASTSSGRGENEQFF	TGTGCCAGCACATCTAGCGGGAGGGGAGAAAATGAGCAGTTCTTC
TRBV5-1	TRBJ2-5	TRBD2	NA	CASSPGLAEGRQYF	TGCGCCAGCAGCCCGGGACTAGCGGAGGGTCGCCAGTACTTC
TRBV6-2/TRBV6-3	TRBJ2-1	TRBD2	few	CASSYGTSGFYNEQFF	TGTGCCAGCAGTTACGGGACTAGCGGGTTCTACAATGAGCAGTTCTTC
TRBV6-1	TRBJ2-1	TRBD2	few	CASTKTGLVINEQFF	TGTGCCAGCACCAAAACGGGACTAGTGATCAATGAGCAGTTCTTC
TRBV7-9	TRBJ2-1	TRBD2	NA	CASSLLPGLAGNEQFF	TGTGCCAGCAGCTTACTCCCGGGACTAGCGGGCAATGAGCAGTTCTTC
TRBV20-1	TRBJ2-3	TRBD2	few	CSAAWVGRGDTQYF	TGCAGTGCGGCGTGGGTTGGGAGGGGAGATACGCAGTATTTT
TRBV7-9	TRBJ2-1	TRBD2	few	CASSLAGRAIRYEQFF	TGTGCCAGCAGCTTAGCCGGGAGGGCCATTAGATATGAGCAGTTCTTC